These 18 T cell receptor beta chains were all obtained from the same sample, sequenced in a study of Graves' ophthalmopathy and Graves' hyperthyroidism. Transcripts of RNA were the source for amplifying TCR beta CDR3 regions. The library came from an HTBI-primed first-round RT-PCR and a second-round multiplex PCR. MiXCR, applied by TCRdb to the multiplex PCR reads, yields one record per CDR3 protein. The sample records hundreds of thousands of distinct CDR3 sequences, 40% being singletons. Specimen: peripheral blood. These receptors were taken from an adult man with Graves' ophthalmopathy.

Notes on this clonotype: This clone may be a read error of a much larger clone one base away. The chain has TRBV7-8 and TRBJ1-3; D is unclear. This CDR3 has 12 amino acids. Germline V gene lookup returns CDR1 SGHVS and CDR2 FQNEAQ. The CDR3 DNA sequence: TGTGCCAACAGCTGGACGGGAAACACCATATATTTT. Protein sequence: CANSWTGNTIYF.

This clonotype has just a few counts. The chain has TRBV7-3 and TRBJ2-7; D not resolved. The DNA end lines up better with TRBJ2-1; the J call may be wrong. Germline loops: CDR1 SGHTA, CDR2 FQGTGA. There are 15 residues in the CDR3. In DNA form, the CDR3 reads TGTGCCAGCAGCTTAACGGCTAGTCGGTACAATGAGCAGTTCTTC. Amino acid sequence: CASSLTASRYNEQFF.

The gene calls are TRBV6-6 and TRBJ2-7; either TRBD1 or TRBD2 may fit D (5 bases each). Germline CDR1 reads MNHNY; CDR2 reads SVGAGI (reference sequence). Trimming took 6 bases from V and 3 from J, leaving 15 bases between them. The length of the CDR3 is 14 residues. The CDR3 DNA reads TGTGCCAGCAGCCAAGAGGGACCGGGCTACGAGCAGTACTTC. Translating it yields CASSQEGPGYEQYF.

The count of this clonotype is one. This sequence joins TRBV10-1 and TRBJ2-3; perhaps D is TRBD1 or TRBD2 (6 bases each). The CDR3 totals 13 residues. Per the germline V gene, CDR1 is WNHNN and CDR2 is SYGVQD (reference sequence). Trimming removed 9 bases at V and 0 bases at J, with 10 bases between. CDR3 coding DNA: TGCGCCAGAGGGGGGATTAGCACAGATACGCAGTATTTT. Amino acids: CARGGISTDTQYF.

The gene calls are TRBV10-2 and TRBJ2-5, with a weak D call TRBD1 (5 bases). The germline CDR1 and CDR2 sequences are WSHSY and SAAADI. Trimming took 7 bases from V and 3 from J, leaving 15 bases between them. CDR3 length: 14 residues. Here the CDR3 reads CASIDRSLKETQYF. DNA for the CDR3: TGCGCCAGCATAGACAGAAGCCTTAAAGAGACCCAGTACTTC.

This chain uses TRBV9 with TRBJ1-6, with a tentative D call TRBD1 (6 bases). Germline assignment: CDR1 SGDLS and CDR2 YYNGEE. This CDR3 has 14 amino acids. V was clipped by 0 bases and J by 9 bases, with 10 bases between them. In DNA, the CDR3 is TGTGCCAGCAGCGTAGGGACAGAGGGTTCACCCCTCCACTTT. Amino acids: CASSVGTEGSPLHF.

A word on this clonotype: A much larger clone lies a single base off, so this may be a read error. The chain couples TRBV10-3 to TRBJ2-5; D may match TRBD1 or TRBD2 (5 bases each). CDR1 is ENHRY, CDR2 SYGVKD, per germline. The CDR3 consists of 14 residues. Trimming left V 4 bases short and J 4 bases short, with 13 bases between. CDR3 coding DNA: TGTGCCATCAGTGGGTCGAATGGGGGAGAGACCCAGTACTTC. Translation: CAISGSNGGETQYF.

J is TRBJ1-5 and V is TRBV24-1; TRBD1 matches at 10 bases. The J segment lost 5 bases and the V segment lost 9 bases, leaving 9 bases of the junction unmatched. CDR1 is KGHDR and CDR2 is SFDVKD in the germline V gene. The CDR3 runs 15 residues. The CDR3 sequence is CATGGTGTGDQPQHF. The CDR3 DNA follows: TGTGCCACCGGGGGCACCGGGACAGGGGATCAGCCCCAGCATTTT.

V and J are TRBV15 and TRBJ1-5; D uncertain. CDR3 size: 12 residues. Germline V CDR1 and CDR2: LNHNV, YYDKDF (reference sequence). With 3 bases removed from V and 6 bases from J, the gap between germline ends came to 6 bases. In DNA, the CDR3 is TGTGCCACCAGCAGGGGAGGTCAGCCCCAGCATTTT. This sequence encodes CATSRGGQPQHF.

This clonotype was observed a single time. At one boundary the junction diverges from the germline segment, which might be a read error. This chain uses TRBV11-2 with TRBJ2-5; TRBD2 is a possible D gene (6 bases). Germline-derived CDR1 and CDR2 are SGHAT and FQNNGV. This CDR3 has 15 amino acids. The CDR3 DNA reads TGCGCCAGCAGCTTCGGAGGGCCTAGGTGGGAGACCCAGTACTTC. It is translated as CASSFGGPRWETQYF.

For the CDR3, the DNA is TGTGCCATCAGTGCGTACCTCCGACAGGGATGGTGGGGCTACACCTTC. Translation gives CAISAYLRQGWWGYTF. The chain has TRBV10-3 and TRBJ1-2, with 7 bases aligning to TRBD1. Germline loops: CDR1 ENHRY, CDR2 SYGVKD. The CDR3 has 16 residues. The trim removed 4 bases at V and 8 bases at J, leaving 16 bases unmatched.

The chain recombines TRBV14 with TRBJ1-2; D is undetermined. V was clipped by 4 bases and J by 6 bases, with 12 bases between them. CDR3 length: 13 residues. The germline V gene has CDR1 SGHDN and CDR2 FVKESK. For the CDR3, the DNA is TGTGCCAGCAGCCGTCGGTCAGGCGATGGCTACACCTTC. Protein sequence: CASSRRSGDGYTF.

The CDR3 bases are TGTGCCAGCAGCCCGAGGGACAGGGGGCAAGGTGCTGAAGCTTTCTTT. It yields the protein CASSPRDRGQGAEAFF. The chain couples TRBV7-9 to TRBJ1-1; 12 bases align to TRBD1. Germline CDR1 and CDR2: SEHNR and FQNEAQ (reference sequence). This CDR3 has 16 residues. V shed 5 bases, J shed 6 bases, and the junction held 10 bases outside the gene matches.

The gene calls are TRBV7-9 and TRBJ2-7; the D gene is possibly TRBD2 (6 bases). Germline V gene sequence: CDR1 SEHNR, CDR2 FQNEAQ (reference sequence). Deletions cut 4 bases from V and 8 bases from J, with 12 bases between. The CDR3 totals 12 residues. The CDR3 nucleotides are TGTGCCAGCAGCTCTGCCGGAGGGCAGCAGTACTTC. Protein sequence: CASSSAGGQQYF. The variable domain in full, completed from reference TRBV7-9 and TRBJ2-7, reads DTGVSQNPRHKITKRGQNVTFRCDPISEHNRLYWYRQTLGQGPEFLTYFQNEAQLEKSRLLSDRFSAERPKGSFSTLEIQRTEQGDSAMYLCASSSAGGQQYFGPGTRLTVT.

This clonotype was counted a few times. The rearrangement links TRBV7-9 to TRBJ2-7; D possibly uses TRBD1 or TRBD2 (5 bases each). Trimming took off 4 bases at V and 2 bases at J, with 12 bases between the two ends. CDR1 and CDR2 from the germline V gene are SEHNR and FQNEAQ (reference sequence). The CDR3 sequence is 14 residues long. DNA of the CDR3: TGTGCCAGCAGCTCCGGGACGGCACCCTACGAGCAGTACTTC. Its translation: CASSSGTAPYEQYF. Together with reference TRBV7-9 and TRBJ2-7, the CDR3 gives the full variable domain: DTGVSQNPRHKITKRGQNVTFRCDPISEHNRLYWYRQTLGQGPEFLTYFQNEAQLEKSRLLSDRFSAERPKGSFSTLEIQRTEQGDSAMYLCASSSGTAPYEQYFGPGTRLTVT.

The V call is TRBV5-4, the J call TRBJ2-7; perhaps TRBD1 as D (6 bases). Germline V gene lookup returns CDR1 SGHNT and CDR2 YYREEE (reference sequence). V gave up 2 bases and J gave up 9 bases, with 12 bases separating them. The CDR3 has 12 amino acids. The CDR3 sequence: CASSFNGGVQYF. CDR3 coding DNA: TGTGCCAGCAGCTTTAATGGGGGCGTGCAGTACTTC.

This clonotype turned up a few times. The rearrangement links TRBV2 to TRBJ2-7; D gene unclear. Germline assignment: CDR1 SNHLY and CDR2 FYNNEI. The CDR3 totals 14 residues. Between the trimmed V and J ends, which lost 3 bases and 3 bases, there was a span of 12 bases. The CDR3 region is CASSEGSLYYEQYF. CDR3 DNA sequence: TGTGCCAGCAGTGAGGGCAGCCTCTACTACGAGCAGTACTTC.

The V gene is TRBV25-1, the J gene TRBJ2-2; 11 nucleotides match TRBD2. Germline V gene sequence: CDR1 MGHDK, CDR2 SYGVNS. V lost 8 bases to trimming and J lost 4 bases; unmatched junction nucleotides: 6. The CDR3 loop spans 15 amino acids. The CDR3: CASVGLAGGTGELFF. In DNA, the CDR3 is TGTGCCAGCGTTGGGCTAGCGGGAGGCACCGGGGAGCTGTTTTTT.